This TCR beta chain was identified during a study of blood T cells in healthy people across ages. PCR was performed a second time for about 6 to 11 cycles using a sample-barcoded 5' primer and a J-beta primer mix. CDR3-containing paired-end reads numbering at least 2.5 million came from each sample. TCRdb reanalysed the 5' RACE reads using MiXCR and keeps one entry per CDR3 protein. Here the sample spans 850,000 to 950,000 distinct CDR3 sequences, under 35% being singletons. Donors ranged from about 6 to 90 years old and were healthy Caucasians in Russia. Study-wide points: As age increased, TCR beta diversity per million T cells fell in a roughly linear fashion.

As to this clonotype: Its antigen is not identified.

Trimming took 7 bases from V and 2 from J; bases not matched to a gene: 11. CDR1 is SGDLS and CDR2 is YYNGEE in the germline V gene. The CDR3 is made up of 18 amino acids. The rearrangement uses TRBV9 and TRBJ2-3; 15 bases map to TRBD2. The sequenced sample consisted of blood. This clonotype originated in a woman older than 75 in good health. CDR3 nucleotide sequence: TGTGCCAGCGGGGGAGGGACTAGCGGGGGGCTTTACACAGATACGCAGTATTTT. Translation: CASGGGTSGGLYTDTQYF.